This T cell receptor beta chain was captured in a study of cytomegalovirus exposure and HLA in healthy donors. Germline lookup yields CDR1 SGHAT and CDR2 FQNNGV. This CDR3 has 11 residues. V was cut by 5 bases and J by 6 bases, with 8 bases left in between. The data were produced by immunoSEQ multiplex PCR, yet TCRdb's version contains in-frame clones alone and is incomplete. In the table there are some 120,000 clones, around nine tenths of which are singletons. This sequence joins TRBV11-2 and TRBJ2-7; D remains ambiguous. The origin of this receptor is a man younger than 45 in good health and CMV-seronegative. Sequenced material: PBMCs. In DNA form, the CDR3 reads TGTGCCAGCAGCCCCCTGTTCGAGCAGTACTTC. This translates into CASSPLFEQYF.